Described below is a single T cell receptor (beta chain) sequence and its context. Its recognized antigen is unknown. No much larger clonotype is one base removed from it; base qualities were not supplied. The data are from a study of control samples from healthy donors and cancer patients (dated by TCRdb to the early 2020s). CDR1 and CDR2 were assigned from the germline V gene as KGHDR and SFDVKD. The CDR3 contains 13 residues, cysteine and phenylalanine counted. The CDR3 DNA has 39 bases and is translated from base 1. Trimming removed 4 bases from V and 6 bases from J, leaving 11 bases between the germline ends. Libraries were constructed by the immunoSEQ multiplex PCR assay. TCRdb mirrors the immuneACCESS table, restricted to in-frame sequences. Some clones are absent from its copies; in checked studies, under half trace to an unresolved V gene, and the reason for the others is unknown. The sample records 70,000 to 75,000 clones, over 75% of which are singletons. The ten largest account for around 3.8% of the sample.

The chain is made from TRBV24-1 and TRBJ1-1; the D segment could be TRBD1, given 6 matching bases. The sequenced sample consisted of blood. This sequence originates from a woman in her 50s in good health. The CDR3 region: CATSERTDAEAFF. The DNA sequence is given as TGTGCCACCAGTGAGAGGACAGATGCTGAAGCTTTCTTT.